The entry below gives a single T cell receptor (beta chain) sequence along with its context. The CDR3 has 11 residues. The germline CDR1 and CDR2 sequences are SQVTM and ANQGSEA. Trimming stripped 4 bases from V and 4 bases from J, with 5 bases between. Methods used by the authors: Quantification of nucleated cells was approximated via reference gene primer amplification. Some clones are missing from TCRdb's copy, which holds only in-frame ones; the method was immunoSEQ multiplex PCR. The DNA was the basis for D and trimming; V, J and clone size are from that table. The data hold under 200,000 clones, with roughly 80% observed a single time. The sample belongs to a study of blood T cell repertoires in COVID-19. Study context: Samples representing acute and convalescent COVID-19 were sourced from the United States, Italy and Spain. The analysed material was cDNA or gDNA that came from T cells, B-cell-depleted T cells, or PBMCs.

Ages ranged from roughly 18 to 100 years, with residence in 24 US areas. This TCR was recovered from a woman aged 40-49 years with acute COVID-19. The chain is built from TRBV29-1 and TRBJ1-3; the D is unclear. Source material: PBMCs or T cells enriched from blood (not recorded which). The CDR3 nucleotides are TGCAGCGTTGTAGCGGGAAACACCATATATTTT. Translated: CSVVAGNTIYF.